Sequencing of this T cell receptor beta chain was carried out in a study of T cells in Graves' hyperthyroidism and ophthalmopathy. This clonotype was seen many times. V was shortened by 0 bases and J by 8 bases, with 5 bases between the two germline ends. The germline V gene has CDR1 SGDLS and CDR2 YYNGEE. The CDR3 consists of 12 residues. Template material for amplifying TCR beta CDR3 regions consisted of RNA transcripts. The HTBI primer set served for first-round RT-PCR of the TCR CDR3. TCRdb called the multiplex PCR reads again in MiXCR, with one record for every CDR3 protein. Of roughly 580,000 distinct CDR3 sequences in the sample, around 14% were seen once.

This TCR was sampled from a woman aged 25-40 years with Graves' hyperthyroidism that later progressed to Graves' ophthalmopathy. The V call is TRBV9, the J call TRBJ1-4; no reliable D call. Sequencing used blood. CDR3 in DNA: TGTGCCAGCAGCGTAGAAGGGGAAAAACTGTTTTTT. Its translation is CASSVEGEKLFF.